A single sample gave rise to the 24 T cell receptor beta chains below, sequenced in a study of blood T cell repertoires in COVID-19. Assay: immunoSEQ multiplex PCR; the TCRdb copy retains only in-frame clones and omits some. The data show 180,000 or so clones, approximately 85% seen once. The sample taken for sequencing was peripheral blood. These receptors all come from an elderly woman with acute or convalescent COVID-19.

The rearrangement joins TRBV6-5 to TRBJ1-2, with D unclear. The germline V gene encodes CDR1 MNHEY and CDR2 SVGAGI. This CDR3 has 14 amino acids. V was clipped by 3 bases and J by 2 bases, with 10 bases between them. Here the CDR3 reads CASSYGDNNYGYTF. CDR3 bases: TGTGCCAGCAGTTATGGCGACAACAACTATGGCTACACCTTC.

The chain has TRBV2 and TRBJ2-5; possible D gene TRBD2, 5 bases. The CDR3 covers 12 residues. V dropped 2 bases and J dropped 5 bases, with 6 bases sitting between them. CDR1 and CDR2 (germline): SNHLY, FYNNEI. This CDR3 reads CASSEPGETQYF. The CDR3 DNA sequence: TGTGCCAGCAGTGAACCGGGGGAGACCCAGTACTTC.

The chain uses TRBV2 and TRBJ2-1; 8 positions match TRBD2. Unmatched junction bases numbered 5, after V lost 6 bases and J lost 4 bases. The CDR3 totals 14 residues. Germline V CDR1 and CDR2: SNHLY, FYNNEI. The CDR3 sequence: CASRRTSLYNEQFF. CDR3 DNA: TGTGCCAGCAGACGGACTAGCCTATACAATGAGCAGTTCTTC.

The V gene is TRBV27, the J gene TRBJ2-7, with TRBD1 identical over 8 bases. Germline CDR1 reads MNHEY; CDR2 reads SMNVEV (reference sequence). V shed 6 bases, J shed 5 bases, and the junction held 9 bases outside the gene matches. The CDR3 totals 14 residues. The CDR3 region has the DNA TGTGCCAGCAGCCCCGGGACAGGCGTCCACGAGCAGTACTTC. This codes for CASSPGTGVHEQYF.

The chain joins TRBV6-5 to TRBJ2-7; maybe TRBD2 (5 bases). The CDR3 consists of 11 residues. The V end lost 6 bases, the J end lost 5 bases, and 8 bases lay between the germline ends. The germline V gene has CDR1 MNHEY and CDR2 SVGAGI. Here the CDR3 reads CASSSGNEQYF. DNA for the CDR3: TGTGCCAGCAGCTCGGGGAACGAGCAGTACTTC.

The chain carries TRBV13 and TRBJ2-2; 7 bases are shared with TRBD2. This CDR3 spans 13 amino acids. V lost 2 bases to trimming and J lost 6 bases; unmatched junction nucleotides: 0. The V gene's germline CDR1 is PRHDT and CDR2 FYEKMQ (reference sequence). The CDR3 reads CASSLRGAGELFF. DNA for the CDR3: TGTGCCAGCAGCTTACGGGGGGCCGGGGAGCTGTTTTTT.

This chain uses TRBV7-2 with TRBJ1-4; D is ambiguous. The V gene lost 5 bases and the J gene lost 7 bases, with 17 bases spanning the gap. The length of the CDR3 is 15 residues. The germline V gene has CDR1 SGHTA and CDR2 FQGNSA. The CDR3 loop is CASSPDSGLSEKLFF. The CDR3 coding sequence is TGTGCCAGCAGCCCCGACTCGGGATTAAGTGAAAAACTGTTTTTT.

V and J are TRBV19 and TRBJ1-2; D is unresolved. The V gene lost 5 bases and the J gene lost 2 bases, with 6 bases spanning the gap. Germline assignment: CDR1 LNHDA and CDR2 SQIVND (reference sequence). This CDR3 is built from 12 residues. The DNA for the CDR3 is TGTGCCAGTAGTTTTATAAACTATGGCTACACCTTC. It codes for CASSFINYGYTF.

The CDR3: CASSEGQGANTGELFF. In nucleotides, the CDR3 is TGCGCCAGCAGTGAGGGACAGGGCGCGAACACCGGGGAGCTGTTTTTT. This chain connects TRBV10-2 to TRBJ2-2; the match to TRBD1 covers 8 bases. Looked up from germline, CDR1 is WSHSY and CDR2 is SAAADI. The CDR3 has 16 amino acids. Trimming cost V 2 bases and J 0 bases; bases outside gene matches: 2.

The chain combines TRBV11-3 with TRBJ2-6; TRBD1 might be the D (6 bases). Between the trimmed V and J ends, which lost 5 bases and 2 bases, there was a span of 13 bases. The CDR3 is made up of 16 amino acids. Germline V CDR1 and CDR2: SGHNT, YENEEA. DNA for the CDR3: TGTGCCAGCAGCCAGGGGCGAGGGGCTGGGGCCAACGTCCTGACTTTC. As protein: CASSQGRGAGANVLTF.

The V and J genes are TRBV6-4 and TRBJ2-1; the match to TRBD2 covers 9 bases. Germline assignment: CDR1 MRHNA and CDR2 SNTAGT. This CDR3 spans 13 amino acids. The V and J ends lost 5 bases and 6 bases, in that order; junction bases with no gene match: 2. For the CDR3, the DNA is TGTGCCAGCAGTCCAGCGGGAGGCAATGAGCAGTTCTTC. Its protein is CASSPAGGNEQFF.

The chain is built from TRBV7-9 and TRBJ2-7, with TRBD2 identical over 9 bases. The CDR3 is made up of 15 amino acids. CDR1 is SEHNR, CDR2 FQNEAQ, per germline (reference sequence). V lost 1 base to trimming and J lost 4 bases; unmatched junction nucleotides: 5. CDR3: CASSLDAGGLYEQYF. CDR3 in DNA: TGTGCCAGCAGCTTAGATGCGGGAGGGTTATACGAGCAGTACTTC. Full variable domain (rest looked up from reference TRBV7-9 and TRBJ2-7): DTGVSQNPRHKITKRGQNVTFRCDPISEHNRLYWYRQTLGQGPEFLTYFQNEAQLEKSRLLSDRFSAERPKGSFSTLEIQRTEQGDSAMYLCASSLDAGGLYEQYFGPGTRLTVT.

The rearrangement joins TRBV3-1 (or the pseudogene TRBV3-2) to TRBJ2-2; maybe TRBD2 (5 bases). V was pared by 4 bases and J by 3 bases, with 12 bases between. Looked up from germline, CDR1 is LGHDT and CDR2 is YNNKEL (reference sequence). This CDR3 spans 15 amino acids. This CDR3 reads CASSPLLGDTGELFF. The CDR3 coding sequence is TGTGCCAGCAGCCCCTTATTGGGAGACACCGGGGAGCTGTTTTTT.

The chain employs TRBV6-2 or TRBV6-3 and TRBJ2-5; 13 bases agree with TRBD2. Per the germline V gene, CDR1 is MNHEY and CDR2 is SVGEGT. This CDR3 spans 16 amino acids. The junction had 5 bases not matched to a gene; V was cut back by 6 bases and J by 1 base. The CDR3 DNA reads TGTGCCAGCAGCTCAGGACTAGCGGGGGCCCAAGAGACCCAGTACTTC. Encoded protein: CASSSGLAGAQETQYF.

This clone was seen a single time. The rearrangement links TRBV7-6 to TRBJ2-5, with a weak D call TRBD1 (5 bases). The germline CDR1 and CDR2 sequences are SGHVS and FNYEAQ. The length of the CDR3 is 13 residues. The V gene lost 3 bases and the J gene lost 5 bases, with 10 bases spanning the gap. The CDR3 bases are TGTGCCAGCAGCTTCAGGGAAGGGGAGACCCAGTACTTC. This codes for CASSFREGETQYF.

Written as DNA, the CDR3 is TGTGCCAGCAGCCGACTCAGCCGGGACACTGAAGCTTTCTTT. It translates to CASSRLSRDTEAFF. This chain joins TRBV7-9 and TRBJ1-1; D is unclear. This CDR3 has 14 amino acids. Trimming left V 5 bases short and J 3 bases short, with 13 bases between. CDR1 SEHNR and CDR2 FQNEAQ come from the germline V gene (reference sequence).

This clone appeared a few times. The chain employs TRBV30 and TRBJ2-1, with D possibly matching TRBD1 (7 bases). The germline gives CDR1 GTSNPN, CDR2 SVGIG (reference sequence). Deletions cut 0 bases from V and 8 bases from J, with 11 bases between. The CDR3 sequence is 13 residues long. The CDR3 protein is CAWSVFRGDEQFF. CDR3 sequence (DNA): TGTGCCTGGAGTGTATTCAGGGGGGATGAGCAGTTCTTC.

This clone was detected only once. The V gene is TRBV5-1, the J gene TRBJ1-2, with 7 bases lining up with TRBD1. Trimming cost V 4 bases and J 2 bases; bases outside gene matches: 8. The CDR3 is 15 amino acids. Germline V lookup: CDR1 SGHRS, CDR2 YFSETQ. The CDR3 sequence: CASSAPTQGNYGYTF. DNA of the CDR3: TGCGCCAGCAGCGCCCCCACACAGGGGAACTATGGCTACACCTTC. The whole variable domain, filled in from reference TRBV5-1 and TRBJ1-2, reads KAGVTQTPRYLIKTRGQQVTLSCSPISGHRSVSWYQQTPGQGLQFLFEYFSETQRNKGNFPGRFSGRQFSNSRSEMNVSTLELGDSALYLCASSAPTQGNYGYTFGSGTRLTVV.

V is TRBV10-3 and J is TRBJ2-1; TRBD2 is a possible D gene (5 bases). This CDR3 contains 13 residues. Germline V gives CDR1 ENHRY, CDR2 SYGVKD. Trimming pared 10 bases from V and 3 bases from J, leaving 13 bases between. CDR3 protein: CATRGEGYNEQFF. The CDR3 region has the DNA TGTGCCACTCGAGGAGAGGGCTACAATGAGCAGTTCTTC.

This rearrangement joins TRBV30 to TRBJ2-2; TRBD1 matches at 7 bases. The germline gives CDR1 GTSNPN, CDR2 SVGIG (reference sequence). V shed 3 bases, J shed 7 bases, and the junction held 2 bases outside the gene matches. The CDR3 runs to 12 residues. The chain's CDR3 is CAWRTGNGELFF. The CDR3 DNA follows: TGTGCCTGGAGGACAGGGAACGGGGAGCTGTTTTTT.

The chain links TRBV6-5 to TRBJ2-7, with 9 bases fitting TRBD1. The length of the CDR3 is 15 residues. Germline V CDR1 and CDR2: MNHEY, SVGAGI. The ends lost 6 bases at V and 1 base at J; junction bases unmatched: 7. This CDR3 is CASSSDRGSSYEQYF. The CDR3 DNA reads as TGTGCCAGCAGCTCCGACAGGGGGTCGTCCTACGAGCAGTACTTC.

The chain recombines TRBV12-5 with TRBJ2-1; 10 positions match TRBD2. The CDR3 is 13 residues long. Looked up from germline, CDR1 is LGHNT and CDR2 is FRNRAP. Trimming at V came to 4 bases and at J to 13 bases, leaving 7 bases not matched to a gene. The CDR3, as DNA: TGTGCTAGTGGTTGGACAGGGACTAGCGTTCAGTTCTTC. Translated: CASGWTGTSVQFF.

The V and J genes are TRBV7-8 and TRBJ2-3, with a possible D match to TRBD2 (6 bases). Trimming pared 5 bases from V and 4 bases from J, leaving 22 bases between. CDR1 is SGHVS and CDR2 is FQNEAQ in the germline V gene. CDR3 size: 17 residues. CDR3 in amino acids: CASSPDLGREFSDTQYF. The CDR3 DNA reads as TGTGCCAGCAGCCCTGACCTAGGCCGGGAGTTCTCAGATACGCAGTATTTT.

The V and J genes are TRBV13 and TRBJ1-1; 9 bases match TRBD1. Germline V CDR1 and CDR2: PRHDT, FYEKMQ (reference sequence). CDR3 length: 14 residues. The V and J ends lost 5 bases and 3 bases, in that order; junction bases with no gene match: 4. The CDR3 here is CASSRQGGDTEAFF. CDR3 sequence (DNA): TGTGCCAGCAGCCGACAGGGGGGGGACACTGAAGCTTTCTTT.